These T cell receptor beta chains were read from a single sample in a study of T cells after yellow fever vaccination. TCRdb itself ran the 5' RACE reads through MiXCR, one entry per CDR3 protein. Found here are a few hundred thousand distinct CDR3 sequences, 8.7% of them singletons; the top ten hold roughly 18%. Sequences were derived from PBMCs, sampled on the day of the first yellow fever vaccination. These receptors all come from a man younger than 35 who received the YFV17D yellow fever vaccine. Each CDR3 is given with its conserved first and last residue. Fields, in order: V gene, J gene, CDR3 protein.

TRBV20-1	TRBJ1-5	CSANSPNQPQHF
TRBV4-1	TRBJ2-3	CASSPWDSGETDTQYF
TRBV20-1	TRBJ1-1	CSAQRTMIGQAFF
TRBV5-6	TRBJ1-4	CASSHPRQGRKLFF
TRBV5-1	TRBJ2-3	CASSFGGSTDTQYF
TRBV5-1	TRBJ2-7	CASSPRRGHGYEQYF
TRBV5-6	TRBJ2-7	CASSLPTDTYEQYF
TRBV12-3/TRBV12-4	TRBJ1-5	CASSGSGGNQPQHF
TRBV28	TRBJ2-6	CASSLGGLPSGANVLTF
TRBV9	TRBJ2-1	CASSVGQGSYNEQFF
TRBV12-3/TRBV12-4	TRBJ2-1	CASSFRGLDNEQFF
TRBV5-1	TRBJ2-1	CASSLARPENEQFF
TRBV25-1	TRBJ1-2	CASSEQGDTYGYTF
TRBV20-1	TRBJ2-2	CSARDSSGGTGELFF
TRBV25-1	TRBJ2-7	CASNGQAYEQYF
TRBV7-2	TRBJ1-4	CASSLVNEKLFF
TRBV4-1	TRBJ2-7	CASSRTSAYEQYF
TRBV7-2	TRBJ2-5	CASHLERGAQETQYF
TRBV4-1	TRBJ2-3	CASSQVGGRVTDTQYF
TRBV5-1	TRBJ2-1	CASSFDRIYNEQFF
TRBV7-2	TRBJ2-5	CASSLVGTGAMKTQYF
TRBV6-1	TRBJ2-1	CASRRAFGLAGGEQFF